This entry lists 12 T cell receptor beta chains sequenced from one sample in a study of CD8 T cells in ankylosing spondylitis. TCRdb reprocessed the 5' RACE reads with MiXCR, giving one entry per CDR3 protein. In the table there are hundreds of thousands of distinct CDR3 sequences, 20% of which are singletons. Sequencing was performed on blood, either unsorted or a sorted T cell fraction (not recorded which). Source of these receptors: a male donor with ankylosing spondylitis or in good health (not recorded which).

This clonotype came up once. The chain links TRBV7-9 to TRBJ2-1; D uncertain. Trimming pared 6 bases from V and 2 bases from J, leaving 8 bases between. This CDR3 has 13 amino acids. The germline gives CDR1 SEHNR, CDR2 FQNEAQ (reference sequence). CDR3 coding DNA: TGTGCCAGCAGGTACGAGGCCTACAATGAGCAGTTCTTC. Its protein product is CASRYEAYNEQFF.

The chain carries TRBV10-3 and TRBJ2-2; D is undetermined. The CDR3 runs 11 residues. Germline assignment: CDR1 ENHRY and CDR2 SYGVKD. The ends were cut back, 7 bases at V and 7 bases at J, with 7 bases in the middle. The CDR3 sequence: CAIMVVGELFF. The CDR3 region has the DNA TGTGCCATCATGGTGGTCGGGGAGCTGTTTTTT.

The gene calls are TRBV25-1 and TRBJ1-1; 7 positions agree with TRBD1. Trimming removed 4 bases from V and 6 bases from J; junction bases left unmatched: 5. The CDR3 length is 13 residues. CDR1 MGHDK and CDR2 SYGVNS come from the germline V gene. The CDR3 spells CASSAIQGAEAFF. CDR3 DNA: TGTGCCAGCAGTGCCATTCAGGGGGCTGAAGCTTTCTTT. Full variable domain (rest looked up from reference TRBV25-1 and TRBJ1-1): EADIYQTPRYLVIGTGKKITLECSQTMGHDKMYWYQQDPGMELHLIHYSYGVNSTEKGDLSSESTVSRIRTEHFPLTLESARPSHTSQYLCASSAIQGAEAFFGQGTRLTVV.

The chain couples TRBV5-1 to TRBJ2-2; no firm D call. The CDR3 contains 14 residues. Per the germline V gene, CDR1 is SGHRS and CDR2 is YFSETQ. Trimming cost V 2 bases and J 0 bases, with 5 bases left between them. The CDR3 sequence is CASSLQTNTGELFF. DNA of the CDR3: TGCGCCAGCAGCTTACAAACGAACACCGGGGAGCTGTTTTTT.

This clonotype occurred a few times. The rearrangement uses TRBV6-6 and TRBJ2-5, with D uncertain. The CDR3 is 12 amino acids. Germline V gene sequence: CDR1 MNHNY, CDR2 SVGAGI (reference sequence). V lost 5 bases and J 5 bases, leaving 9 bases between the germline ends. The CDR3 region has the DNA TGTGCCAGCAGTCACGCTCCGGAGACCCAGTACTTC. This sequence encodes CASSHAPETQYF.

This clonotype was picked up a small number of times. The gene calls are TRBV6-2 or TRBV6-3 and TRBJ2-7; TRBD2 aligns across 8 bases. The CDR3 extends over 21 amino acids. CDR1 and CDR2 from the germline V gene are MNHEY and SVGEGT. V trimming: 2 bases; J trimming: 3 bases; junction bases outside the gene matches: 24. CDR3 in DNA: TGTGCCAGCAGTTACCAGATCCAAGCGGGGGCGGGCCCGTATCCTGTCTACGAGCAGTACTTC. This translates into CASSYQIQAGAGPYPVYEQYF.

The V gene is TRBV3-1, the J gene TRBJ2-6; the D gene is possibly TRBD2 (6 bases). This CDR3 comprises 18 residues. Trimming removed 4 bases from V and 2 bases from J, with 18 bases in between. From germline, CDR1 is LGHDT and CDR2 YNNKEL (reference sequence). The CDR3 DNA reads as TGTGCCAGCAGCCTCAACTGGGACTTTCGGGCTGGGGCCAACGTCCTGACTTTC. It specifies CASSLNWDFRAGANVLTF.

The chain uses TRBV12-3 or TRBV12-4 and TRBJ2-5; D is unresolved. V lost 2 bases and J lost 4, with 8 bases in between. The CDR3 totals 13 residues. The CDR3 is CASSLLLVETQYF. The CDR3 DNA is TGTGCCAGCAGTTTACTCCTGGTAGAGACCCAGTACTTC.

The chain couples TRBV9 to TRBJ2-1, with D unclear. V shed 1 base and J shed 0 bases, with 14 bases lying between them. CDR3 length: 17 amino acids. Germline V CDR1 and CDR2: SGDLS, YYNGEE. CDR3 bases: TGTGCCAGCAGCGTATCTCCGGGCCTCTCCTCCTACAATGAGCAGTTCTTC. Protein: CASSVSPGLSSYNEQFF.

This clonotype was detected ten times or more. The gene calls are TRBV28 and TRBJ2-1; 7 bases are shared with TRBD2. Per the germline V gene, CDR1 is MDHEN and CDR2 is SYDVKM. The trim removed 3 bases at V and 4 bases at J, leaving 6 bases unmatched. The length of the CDR3 is 15 residues. The CDR3 loop is CASSLSGGTYNEQFF. Here the CDR3 DNA reads TGTGCCAGCAGTTTGTCGGGGGGAACATACAATGAGCAGTTCTTC.

The chain has TRBV29-1 and TRBJ1-3, with D unclear. Germline V gene data show CDR1 as SQVTM and CDR2 as ANQGSEA. This CDR3 contains 14 residues. The germline V and J ends were trimmed by 2 bases and 4 bases, with 12 bases remaining between them. The CDR3 DNA reads as TGCAGCGTTGAATGGCCCTCGGAGGGAAACACCATATATTTT. It is translated as CSVEWPSEGNTIYF.

Comments on this clonotype: Just one base apart from a much larger clone, this may be a read error. The chain has TRBV12-3 or TRBV12-4 and TRBJ2-1, with TRBD2 matching 12 bases. Trimming cost V 4 bases and J 3 bases; bases outside gene matches: 4. The CDR3 sequence is 16 residues long. The CDR3, as DNA: TGTGCCAGCAGTTCCCCGGGACTAGCGGGCTACAATGAGCAGTTCTTC. As protein: CASSSPGLAGYNEQFF.